Each of the 3 T cell receptor beta chains below was sequenced from the same sample in a study of PD-L1 blockade in urothelial cancer. The time point denotes: pretreatment peripheral blood. Using immunoSEQ multiplex PCR, the repertoire was profiled, and TCRdb retains in-frame clones only, with some absent. The table lists tens of thousands of clones, about 75% of them singletons. Sequences were derived from PBMCs, sampled around atezolizumab (anti-PD-L1) treatment. These receptors all come from a man aged 65-85 years with urothelial cancer.

The table lists this clone with a count of one. In DNA, the CDR3 is TGTGCCAGCAGCTTAGCCTACCTCGGTCAAGACAACTCCTACGAGCAGTACTTC. Protein sequence: CASSLAYLGQDNSYEQYF. This chain links TRBV7-9 with TRBJ2-7, with D uncertain. The CDR3 consists of 18 residues. V was cut by 0 bases and J by 0 bases, with 18 bases left in between. Germline V CDR1 and CDR2: SEHNR, FQNEAQ (reference sequence).

This chain joins TRBV4-1 and TRBJ2-3; TRBD2 matches 14 bases. Per the germline V gene, CDR1 is MGHRA and CDR2 is YSYEKL. J was trimmed by 4 bases and V by 3 bases; bases with no gene match: 6. The CDR3 spans 17 residues. The CDR3 coding sequence is TGCGCCAGCAGCCACAGACTAGCGGGGGGGCCTGCAGATACGCAGTATTTT. It translates to CASSHRLAGGPADTQYF.

V is TRBV7-3 and J is TRBJ2-7, with D unclear. V dropped 4 bases and J dropped 7 bases, with 11 bases sitting between them. This CDR3 spans 12 amino acids. Germline-derived CDR1 and CDR2 are SGHTA and FQGTGA. CDR3 loop: CASSSPGGEQYF. CDR3 DNA: TGTGCCAGCAGCTCCCCGGGTGGGGAGCAGTACTTC.